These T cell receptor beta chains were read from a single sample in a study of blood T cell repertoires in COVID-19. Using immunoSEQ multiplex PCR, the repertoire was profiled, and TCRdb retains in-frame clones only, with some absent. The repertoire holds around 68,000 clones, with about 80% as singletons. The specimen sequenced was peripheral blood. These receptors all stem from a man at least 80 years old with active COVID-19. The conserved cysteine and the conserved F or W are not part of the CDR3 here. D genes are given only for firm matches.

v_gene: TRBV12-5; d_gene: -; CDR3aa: ASGLDGVNTEAF
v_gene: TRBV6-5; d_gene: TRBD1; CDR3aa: ASRPTGGRYEQY
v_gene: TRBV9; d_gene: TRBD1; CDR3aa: ASSVRTGFNTGELF
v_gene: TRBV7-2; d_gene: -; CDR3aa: ASSPVRGTQVEQF
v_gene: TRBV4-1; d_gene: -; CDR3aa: ASSPTDKNTEAF
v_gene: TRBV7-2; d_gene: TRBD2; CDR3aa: ASSLGGVAGDRSGEQF
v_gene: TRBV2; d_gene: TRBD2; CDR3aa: ASSGVLAGSTDTQY
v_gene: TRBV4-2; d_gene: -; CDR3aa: ASSQDLRGAGNTGELF
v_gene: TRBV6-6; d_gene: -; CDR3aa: ASSYTDNEQF
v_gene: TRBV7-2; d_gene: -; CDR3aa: ASTARAMLGQGMSEAF
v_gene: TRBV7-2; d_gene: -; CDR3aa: ASSLGATRALSLF
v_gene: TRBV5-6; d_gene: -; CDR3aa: ASMKGSYEQY
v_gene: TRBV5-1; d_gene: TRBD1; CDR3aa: ASSSGTGNTEAF
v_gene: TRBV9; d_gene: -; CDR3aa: ASSVVGGSNTGELF
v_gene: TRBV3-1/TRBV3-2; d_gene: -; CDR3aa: ASSQAYHGYT
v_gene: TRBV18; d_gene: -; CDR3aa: ASSPDFSGRGYT
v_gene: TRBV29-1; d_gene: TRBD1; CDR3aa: SVPRQGARTDTQY
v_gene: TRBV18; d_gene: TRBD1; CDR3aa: ASSRDRGDNGYT
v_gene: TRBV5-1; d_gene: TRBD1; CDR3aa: ASSAVMTGDSPLH
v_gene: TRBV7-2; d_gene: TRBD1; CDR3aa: ASSLTRDRGLFGGYT
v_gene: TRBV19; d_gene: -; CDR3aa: ASSIRGGRGTGELF
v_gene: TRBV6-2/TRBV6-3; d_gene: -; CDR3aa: ASSYFGGNQPQH
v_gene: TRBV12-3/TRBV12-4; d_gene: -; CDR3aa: ASSAQITDTQY
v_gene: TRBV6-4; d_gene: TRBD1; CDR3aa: ASSEAGGSASPLH
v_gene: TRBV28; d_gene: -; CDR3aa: ASSLPSSYNEQF
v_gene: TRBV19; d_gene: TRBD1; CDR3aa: ATRDRGSGANVLT
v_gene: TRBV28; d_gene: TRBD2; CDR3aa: ASSLYGASGRYSYEQY
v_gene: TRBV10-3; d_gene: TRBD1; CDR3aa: AISYGQATDTQY
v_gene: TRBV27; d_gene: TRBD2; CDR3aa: ASSPYGGNIQY
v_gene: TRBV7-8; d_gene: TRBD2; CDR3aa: ASSLSIVGAGGVTGELF
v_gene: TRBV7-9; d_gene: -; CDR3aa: ASSPYEDIPYGYT
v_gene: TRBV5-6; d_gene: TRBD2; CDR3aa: ASSALAGNTGELF
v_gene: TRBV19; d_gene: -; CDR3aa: ASKRGKETQY
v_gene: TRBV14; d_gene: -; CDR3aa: ASSQGGALNTEAF
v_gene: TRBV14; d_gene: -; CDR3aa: ASSQVGVLDTQY
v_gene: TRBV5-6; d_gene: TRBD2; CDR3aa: ASSLRLAGTDTQY
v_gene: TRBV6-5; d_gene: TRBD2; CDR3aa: ASRGGVALDTQY
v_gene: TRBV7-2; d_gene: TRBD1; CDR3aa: ASSLYGDRGRTDYGYT
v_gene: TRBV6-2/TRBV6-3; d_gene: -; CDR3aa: ASSYSSTRAIASYNEQF
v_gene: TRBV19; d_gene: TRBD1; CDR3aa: ASSKEGQPSEAF
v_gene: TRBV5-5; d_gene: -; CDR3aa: ASSKTGPTYEQY
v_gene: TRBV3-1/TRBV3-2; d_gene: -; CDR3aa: ASRGSDTQY
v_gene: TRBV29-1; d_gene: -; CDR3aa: SVEDRTPPYEQY
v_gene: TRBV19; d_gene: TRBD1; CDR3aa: ATVGQASNQPQH
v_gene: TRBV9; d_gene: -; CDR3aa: ASSSLPVLNSPLH
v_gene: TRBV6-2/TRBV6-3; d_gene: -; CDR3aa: ASSWDLMGNQPQH
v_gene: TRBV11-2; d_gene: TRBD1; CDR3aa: ASSSVRGNSGANVLT
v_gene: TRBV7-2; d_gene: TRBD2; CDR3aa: ASSLSVGGGGGEAQTQY
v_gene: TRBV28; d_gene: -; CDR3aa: ASSGVSYGYT
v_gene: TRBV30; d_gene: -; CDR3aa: AWSRDRYDTQY
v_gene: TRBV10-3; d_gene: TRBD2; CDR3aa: ASRLETSGIYEQY
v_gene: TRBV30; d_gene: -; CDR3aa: AWSVRGAGAF
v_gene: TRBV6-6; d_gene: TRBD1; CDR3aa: ASSPKYRGSSYNSPLH
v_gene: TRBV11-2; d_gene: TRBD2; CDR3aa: ASSLDLAGALSSYEQY
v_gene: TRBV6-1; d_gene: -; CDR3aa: ASSDGQTNQPQH